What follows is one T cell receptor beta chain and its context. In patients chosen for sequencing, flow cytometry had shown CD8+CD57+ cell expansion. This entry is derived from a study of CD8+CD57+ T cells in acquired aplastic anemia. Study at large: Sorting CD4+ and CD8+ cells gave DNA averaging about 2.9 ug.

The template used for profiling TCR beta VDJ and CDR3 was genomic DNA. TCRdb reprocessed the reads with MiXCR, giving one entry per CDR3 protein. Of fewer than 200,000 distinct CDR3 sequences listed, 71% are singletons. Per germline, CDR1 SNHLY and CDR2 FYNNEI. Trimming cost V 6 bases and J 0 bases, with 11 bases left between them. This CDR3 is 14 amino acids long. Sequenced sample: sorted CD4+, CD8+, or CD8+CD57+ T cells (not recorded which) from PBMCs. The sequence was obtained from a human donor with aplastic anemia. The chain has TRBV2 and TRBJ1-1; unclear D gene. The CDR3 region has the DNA TGTGCCAGCAGCCGTGGGGTTATGAACACTGAAGCTTTCTTT. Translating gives CASSRGVMNTEAFF.